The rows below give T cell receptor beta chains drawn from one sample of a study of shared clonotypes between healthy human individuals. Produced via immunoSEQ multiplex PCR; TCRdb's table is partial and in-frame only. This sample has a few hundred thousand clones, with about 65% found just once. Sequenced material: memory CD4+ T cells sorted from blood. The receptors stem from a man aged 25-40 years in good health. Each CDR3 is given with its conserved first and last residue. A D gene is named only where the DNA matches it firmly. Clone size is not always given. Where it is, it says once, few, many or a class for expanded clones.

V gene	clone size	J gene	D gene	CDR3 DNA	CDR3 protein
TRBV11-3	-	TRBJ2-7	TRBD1	TGTGCCAGCAGCATTGGACAGGGCCAGCAGTACTTC	CASSIGQGQQYF
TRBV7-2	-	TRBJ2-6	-	TGTGCCAGCAGCCTAGACAGATCTGGGGCCAACGTCCTGACTTTC	CASSLDRSGANVLTF
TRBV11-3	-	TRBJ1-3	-	TGTGCCAGCAGCTCGTATTCTGGAAACACCATATATTTT	CASSSYSGNTIYF
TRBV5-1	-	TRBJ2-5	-	TGCGCCAGCAGCTTGGGGTTTGGCGAGACCCAGTACTTC	CASSLGFGETQYF
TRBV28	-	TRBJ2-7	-	TGTGCCAGCAGTCCCTCAGGGGAAATGGGCGAGCAGTACTTC	CASSPSGEMGEQYF
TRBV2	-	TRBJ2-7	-	TGTGCCAGCAGTGAGTGGGGTACCTACGAGCAGTACTTC	CASSEWGTYEQYF
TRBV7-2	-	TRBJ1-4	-	TGTGCCAGCAGCTACCAACAGGGCCCTCGAGAAAAACTGTTTTTT	CASSYQQGPREKLFF
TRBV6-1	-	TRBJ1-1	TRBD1	TGTGCCAGCAGTTCGACAGGGGAGGTTAAAGCTTTCTTT	CASSSTGEVKAFF
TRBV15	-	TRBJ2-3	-	TGTGCCACCAGCAGAGGAGCTGATAGCACAGATACGCAGTATTTT	CATSRGADSTDTQYF
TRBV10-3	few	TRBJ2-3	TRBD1	TGTGCCATCAACCCGGGACAGGGAGCAGATACGCAGTATTTT	CAINPGQGADTQYF
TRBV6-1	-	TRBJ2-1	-	TGTGCCAGCAGTTGGCACAATGAGCAGTTCTTC	CASSWHNEQFF
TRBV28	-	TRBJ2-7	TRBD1	TGTGCCAGCAGCCGCCGCATCTCGACAGGGTCCCACGAGCAGTACTTC	CASSRRISTGSHEQYF
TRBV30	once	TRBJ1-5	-	TGTGCCTGGAGTGTAGGGTGGAATCAGCCCCAGCATTTT	CAWSVGWNQPQHF
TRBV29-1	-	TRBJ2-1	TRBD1	TGCAGCGTTACCAAGACAGGGTTCGACAATGAGCAGTTCTTC	CSVTKTGFDNEQFF
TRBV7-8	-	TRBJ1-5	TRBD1	TGTGCCAGCAGCCCTCGTTACAGGGGAGGGGGCAATCAGCCCCAGCATTTT	CASSPRYRGGGNQPQHF
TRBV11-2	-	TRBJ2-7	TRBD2	TGTGCCAGCAGCTTATTCGCCCCCTCACGGGAGGGCCTGAGCGAGCAGTACTTC	CASSLFAPSREGLSEQYF
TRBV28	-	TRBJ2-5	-	TGTGCCAGCAGCCGGGGAGCGGTGAAGACCCAGTACTTC	CASSRGAVKTQYF
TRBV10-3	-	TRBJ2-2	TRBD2	TGTGCCATCAGCCGGACTAGCGGGAGCAACACCGGGGAGCTGTTTTTT	CAISRTSGSNTGELFF
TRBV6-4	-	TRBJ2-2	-	TGTGCCAGCAGATTAGCGGAGAACACCGGGGAGCTGTTTTTT	CASRLAENTGELFF
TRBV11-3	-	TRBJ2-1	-	TGTGCCAGCAGCTTATTCAGGGGGGATGAGCAGTTCTTC	CASSLFRGDEQFF
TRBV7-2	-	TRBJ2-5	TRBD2	TGTGCCAGCAGCCCCCAGCGCGGGAGTGGAGAGACCCAGTACTTC	CASSPQRGSGETQYF
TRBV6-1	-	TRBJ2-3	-	TGTGCCAGCAGTGATTCTAGGCTACAGGCAGATACGCAGTATTTT	CASSDSRLQADTQYF
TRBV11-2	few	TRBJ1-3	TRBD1	TGTGCCAGCAGCCCGGGACAGGGGACGAGCTCTGGAAACACCATATATTTT	CASSPGQGTSSGNTIYF
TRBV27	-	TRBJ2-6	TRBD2	TGTGCCAGCAGTCCCCGGGGGAGCGGGATCAGCTCTGGGGCCAACGTCCTGACTTTC	CASSPRGSGISSGANVLTF
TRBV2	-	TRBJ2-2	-	TGTGCCAGCAGTGCTAGGGGCGGGGAGCTGTTTTTT	CASSARGGELFF
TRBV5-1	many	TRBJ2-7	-	TGCGCCAGCAGCTTGGCCGAACAGAACTACGAGCAGTACTTC	CASSLAEQNYEQYF
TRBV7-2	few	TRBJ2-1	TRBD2	TGTGCCAGCAGCCCCGGACTAGGATCGGGTGAGCAGTTCTTC	CASSPGLGSGEQFF
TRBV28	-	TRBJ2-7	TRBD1	TGTGCCAGCTGGGGACAGGGATCCTACGAGCAGTACTTC	CASWGQGSYEQYF
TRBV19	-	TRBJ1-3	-	TGTGCCAGTAGTATCAGGGTGTCCGCTGGAAACACCATATATTTT	CASSIRVSAGNTIYF
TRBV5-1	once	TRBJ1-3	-	TGCGCCAGCAGCACTGCAGGGACGGCAGGAAACACCATATATTTT	CASSTAGTAGNTIYF
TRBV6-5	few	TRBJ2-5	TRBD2	TGTGCCAGCCGACTAGCGGGAGTGAGTTGGGAGACCCAGTACTTC	CASRLAGVSWETQYF
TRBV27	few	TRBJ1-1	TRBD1	TGTGCCAGCAGTCCGGGACAGGGGGCTTCTGAAGCTTTCTTT	CASSPGQGASEAFF
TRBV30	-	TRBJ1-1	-	TGTGCCTGGCTTCCGGTCAGGGTTGGGGACACTGAAGCTTTCTTT	CAWLPVRVGDTEAFF
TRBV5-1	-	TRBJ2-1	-	TGCGCCAGCAGCTTTGGTCTAGATGAGCAGTTCTTC	CASSFGLDEQFF
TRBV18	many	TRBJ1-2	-	TGTGCCAGCTCACCACCTGACTTGCGGGGCTACACCTTC	CASSPPDLRGYTF
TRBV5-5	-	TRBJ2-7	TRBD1	TGTGCCAGCAGCCGCGTGGGACAGGGACATAACGAGCAGTACTTC	CASSRVGQGHNEQYF
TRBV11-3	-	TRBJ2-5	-	TGTGCCAGCAGCCAACAAACTAAAGAGACCCAGTACTTC	CASSQQTKETQYF
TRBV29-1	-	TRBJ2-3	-	TGCAGCGTTCATGGGGCGGCCACAGATACGCAGTATTTT	CSVHGAATDTQYF
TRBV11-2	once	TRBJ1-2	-	TGTGCCAGCAGCTTAGACGGGACTGAGTATGGCTACACCTTC	CASSLDGTEYGYTF
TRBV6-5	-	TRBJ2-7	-	TGTGCCAGCAGTGCCTTCCTAGTCAGCTCCTACGAGCAGTACTTC	CASSAFLVSSYEQYF
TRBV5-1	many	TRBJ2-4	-	TGCGCCAGCAGCTTCGACTCAAACATTCAGTACTTC	CASSFDSNIQYF
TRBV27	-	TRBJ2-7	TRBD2	TGTGCCAGCAGTCTCGGACTGGGGGGGGAGCAGTACTTC	CASSLGLGGEQYF
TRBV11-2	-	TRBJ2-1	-	TGTGCCAGCAGCCAAACAAGAGATGAGCAGTTCTTC	CASSQTRDEQFF
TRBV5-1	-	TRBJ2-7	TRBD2	TGCGCCAGCAGCTTGGGAGCGGGAGGGGATGCCTACGAGCAGTACTTC	CASSLGAGGDAYEQYF
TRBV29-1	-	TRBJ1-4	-	TGCAGCGTTGGGCATTCTGATGAAAAACTGTTTTTT	CSVGHSDEKLFF
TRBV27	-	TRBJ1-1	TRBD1	TGTGCCAGCAGTTGGGACAGAGACACTGAAGCTTTCTTT	CASSWDRDTEAFF
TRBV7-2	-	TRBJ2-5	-	TGTGCCAGCAGCTTCGAGAGGGCGCGGCAAGAGACCCAGTACTTC	CASSFERARQETQYF
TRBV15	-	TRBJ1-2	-	TGTGCCACCAGCAGAACTAACTATGGCTACACCTTC	CATSRTNYGYTF